The 7 T cell receptor beta chains below were found in one sample sequenced in a study of T cell responses to AZD1222 COVID-19 vaccine. Repertoires were generated with immunoSEQ multiplex PCR, while TCRdb's copy carries only in-frame clones and drops some. The sample includes tens of thousands of clones, roughly 90% seen only once; the top ten take 4% to 5.5%. The sequencing used peripheral blood, collected 28 days after the second AZD1222 dose. These TCRs come from an adult who received the AZD1222 COVID-19 vaccine.

This rearrangement joins TRBV6-4 to TRBJ1-5; D is unclear. The CDR3 has 17 residues. The V gene lost 0 bases and the J gene lost 6 bases, with 18 bases spanning the gap. Germline CDR1 reads MRHNA; CDR2 reads SNTAGT. The CDR3 region is CASSDSMESRVFQPQHF. The CDR3 nucleotides are TGTGCCAGCAGTGACTCGATGGAGTCCCGTGTTTTTCAGCCCCAGCATTTT.

The chain carries TRBV6-9 and TRBJ1-3; D is unresolved. Trimming removed 8 bases at V and 1 base at J, with 9 bases between. The CDR3 consists of 13 residues. From germline, CDR1 is MNHGY and CDR2 SVAAGI. The CDR3 nucleotides are TGTGCCAGCCAAGGGTCTTCTGGAAACACCATATATTTT. Translated: CASQGSSGNTIYF.

The V gene is TRBV5-1, the J gene TRBJ1-6; 9 positions agree with TRBD1. The CDR3 is 15 residues long. After removal of 0 bases from V and 7 bases from J, the junction contained 2 bases not matched to a gene. Germline CDR1 and CDR2: SGHRS and YFSETQ. CDR3 nucleotides: TGCGCCAGCAGCTTGGTACAGGGGGCAAATTCACCCCTCCACTTT. Its protein product is CASSLVQGANSPLHF. The variable domain in full, with the rest retrieved from reference TRBV5-1 and TRBJ1-6, is KAGVTQTPRYLIKTRGQQVTLSCSPISGHRSVSWYQQTPGQGLQFLFEYFSETQRNKGNFPGRFSGRQFSNSRSEMNVSTLELGDSALYLCASSLVQGANSPLHFGNGTRLTVT.

The V and J genes are TRBV5-6 and TRBJ1-2; no firm D call. Trimming removed 1 base at V and 2 bases at J, with 9 bases between. The CDR3 sequence is 14 residues long. The germline CDR1 and CDR2 sequences are SGHDT and YYEEEE. The CDR3 loop reads CASSLMGGNYGYTF. The CDR3 coding sequence is TGTGCCAGCAGCTTGATGGGAGGCAACTATGGCTACACCTTC.

J is TRBJ2-1 and V is TRBV19, with 10 bases that match TRBD2. The germline gives CDR1 LNHDA, CDR2 SQIVND (reference sequence). CDR3 length: 16 amino acids. V was pared by 5 bases and J by 8 bases, with 12 bases of the junction left unmatched. The CDR3 region has the DNA TGTGCCAGTAGTTTTGAGGCTAGCGGGAGTACCTATGAGCAGTTCTTC. This codes for CASSFEASGSTYEQFF.

This clone turned up a few times. V usage is TRBV12-3 or TRBV12-4 and J usage is TRBJ2-1; D is uncertain. CDR3 size: 13 residues. V lost 5 bases, J lost 10 bases, and 15 bases lay in between. For the CDR3, the DNA is TGTGCCAGCAGTAGAGGCGAGTTAGACGAGCAGTTCTTC. Translating it yields CASSRGELDEQFF.

The rearrangement joins TRBV6-2 or TRBV6-3 to TRBJ2-7; the match to TRBD2 covers 12 bases. Trimming cost V 5 bases and J 2 bases; bases outside gene matches: 4. This CDR3 has 15 amino acids. Germline lookup yields CDR1 MNHEY and CDR2 SVGEGT. CDR3 coding DNA: TGTGCCAGCAGTACAGGACTAGCGGGACCCTACGAGCAGTACTTC. This sequence encodes CASSTGLAGPYEQYF.